This TCR beta chain was obtained from a study of regulatory T cells in long-lasting Graves disease. Overall study context: Antithyroid drug intake by newly diagnosed Graves' patients had lasted under 3 months.

In its sample, this clonotype was seen many times. The antigen is unknown. Overall study findings and caveats: Repertoires from persistent disease leaned toward TRBV28, TRBJ1-2 and TRBJ2-5.

Assembly of TCR beta libraries relied on iRepertoire HTBI primers together with Arm-PCR of CDR3 regions. One entry per CDR3 protein results from TCRdb running MiXCR on the multiplex PCR reads. The sample has under 400,000 distinct CDR3 sequences; roughly 17% are singletons. The CDR3 spans 15 residues. Germline assignment: CDR1 DFQATT and CDR2 SNEGSKA (reference sequence). Trimming took off 0 bases at V and 6 bases at J, with 15 bases between the two ends. Time point of the sample: newly diagnosed GD, antithyroid drugs for less than 3 months. With RNA extracted from PBMCs as input, the TCR library was made. The same data also contributed to another study, on T cells in Graves' hyperthyroidism and ophthalmopathy. As that report states: The hyperthyroidism patients had all been newly diagnosed, and their disease duration was under 2 months. Their ages ranged from 18 to 65 years.

This clonotype was sampled from a man between 40 and 49 years old with Graves disease. The chain carries TRBV20-1 and TRBJ2-1, with D possibly TRBD2 on 5 matching bases. Material: peripheral blood mononuclear cells (PBMCs), obtained at new diagnosis, from a patient treated with antithyroid drugs. The CDR3 loop reads CSARDAASPGNEQFF. In DNA form, the CDR3 reads TGCAGTGCTAGAGACGCGGCTAGCCCTGGCAATGAGCAGTTCTTC.